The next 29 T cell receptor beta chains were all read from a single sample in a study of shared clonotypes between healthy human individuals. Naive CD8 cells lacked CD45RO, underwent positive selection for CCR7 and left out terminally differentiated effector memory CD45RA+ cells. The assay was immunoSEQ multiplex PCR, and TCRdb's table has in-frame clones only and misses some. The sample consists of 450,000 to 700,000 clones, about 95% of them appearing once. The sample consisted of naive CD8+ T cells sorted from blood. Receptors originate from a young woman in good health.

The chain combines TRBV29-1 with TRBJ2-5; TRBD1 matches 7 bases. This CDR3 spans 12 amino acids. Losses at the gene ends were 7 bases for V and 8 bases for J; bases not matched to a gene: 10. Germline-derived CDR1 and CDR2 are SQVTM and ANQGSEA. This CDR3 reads CSAPTGKRTQYF. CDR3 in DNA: TGCAGCGCTCCGACAGGGAAGAGAACCCAGTACTTC.

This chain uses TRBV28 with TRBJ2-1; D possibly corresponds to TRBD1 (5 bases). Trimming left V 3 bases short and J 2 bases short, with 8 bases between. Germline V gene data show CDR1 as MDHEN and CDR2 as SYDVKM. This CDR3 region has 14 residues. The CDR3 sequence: CASSFGATYNEQFF. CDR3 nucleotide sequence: TGTGCCAGCAGTTTTGGGGCCACCTACAATGAGCAGTTCTTC.

The CDR3 DNA sequence: TGTGCCAGCAGTGCCCCCCCCGTAGATACGCAGTATTTT. Translating gives CASSAPPVDTQYF. The chain recombines TRBV25-1 with TRBJ2-3; no clear D. In germline, CDR1 is MGHDK, CDR2 SYGVNS. Trimming shortened V by 4 bases and J by 5 bases, and 10 bases separated the two germline ends. This CDR3 contains 13 residues.

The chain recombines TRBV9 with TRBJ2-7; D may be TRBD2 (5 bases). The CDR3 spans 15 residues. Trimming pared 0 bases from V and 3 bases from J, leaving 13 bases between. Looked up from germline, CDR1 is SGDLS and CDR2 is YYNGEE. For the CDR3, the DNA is TGTGCCAGCAGCGTAGGCTCGGGGATGGACTACGAGCAGTACTTC. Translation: CASSVGSGMDYEQYF. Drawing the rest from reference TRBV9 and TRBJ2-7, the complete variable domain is DSGVTQTPKHLITATGQRVTLRCSPRSGDLSVYWYQQSLDQGLQFLIQYYNGEERAKGNILERFSAQQFPDLHSELNLSSLELGDSALYFCASSVGSGMDYEQYFGPGTRLTVT.

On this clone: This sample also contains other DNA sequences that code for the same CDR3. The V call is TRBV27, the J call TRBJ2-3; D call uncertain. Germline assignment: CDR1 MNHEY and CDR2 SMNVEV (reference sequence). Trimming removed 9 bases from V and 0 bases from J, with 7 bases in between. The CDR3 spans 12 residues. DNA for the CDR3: TGTGCCAGTTCGGCTAGCACAGATACGCAGTATTTT. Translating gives CASSASTDTQYF.

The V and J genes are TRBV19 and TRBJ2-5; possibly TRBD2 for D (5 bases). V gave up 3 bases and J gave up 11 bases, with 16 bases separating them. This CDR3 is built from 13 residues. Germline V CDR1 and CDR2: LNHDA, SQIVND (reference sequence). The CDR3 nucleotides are TGTGCCAGTAGTATTAGTCTCTCTTGGGAGCAGTACTTC. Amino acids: CASSISLSWEQYF.

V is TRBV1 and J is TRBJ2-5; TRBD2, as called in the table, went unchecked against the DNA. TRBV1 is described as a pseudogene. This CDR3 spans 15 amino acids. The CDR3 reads CTSTPARRGRETQYF. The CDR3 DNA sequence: TGCACCAGCACCCCCGCTAGGCGGGGACGGGAGACCCAGTACTTC.

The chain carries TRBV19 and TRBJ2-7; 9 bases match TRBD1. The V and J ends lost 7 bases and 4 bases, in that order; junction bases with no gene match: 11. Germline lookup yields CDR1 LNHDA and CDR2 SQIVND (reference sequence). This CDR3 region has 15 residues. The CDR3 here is CASTPGQGRYYEQYF. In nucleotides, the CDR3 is TGTGCCAGTACCCCGGGACAGGGTCGGTATTACGAGCAGTACTTC.

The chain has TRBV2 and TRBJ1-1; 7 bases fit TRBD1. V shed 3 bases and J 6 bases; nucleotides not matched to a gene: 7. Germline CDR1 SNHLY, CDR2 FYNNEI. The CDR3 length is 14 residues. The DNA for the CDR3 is TGTGCCAGCAGTGACCATGAGGGGGCCTCTGAAGCTTTCTTT. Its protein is CASSDHEGASEAFF.

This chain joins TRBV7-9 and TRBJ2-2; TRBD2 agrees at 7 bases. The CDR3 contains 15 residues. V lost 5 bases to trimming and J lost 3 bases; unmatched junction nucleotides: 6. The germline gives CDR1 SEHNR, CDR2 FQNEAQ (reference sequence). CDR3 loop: CASSPKREHTGELFF. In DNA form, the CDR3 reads TGTGCCAGCAGCCCGAAGCGGGAACACACCGGGGAGCTGTTTTTT.

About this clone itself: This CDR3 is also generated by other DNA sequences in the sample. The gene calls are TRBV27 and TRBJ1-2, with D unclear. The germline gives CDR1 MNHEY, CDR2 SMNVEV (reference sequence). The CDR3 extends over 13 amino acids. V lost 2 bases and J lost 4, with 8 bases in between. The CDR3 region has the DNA TGTGCCAGCAGTTTAGATCGAACCTATGGCTACACCTTC. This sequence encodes CASSLDRTYGYTF.

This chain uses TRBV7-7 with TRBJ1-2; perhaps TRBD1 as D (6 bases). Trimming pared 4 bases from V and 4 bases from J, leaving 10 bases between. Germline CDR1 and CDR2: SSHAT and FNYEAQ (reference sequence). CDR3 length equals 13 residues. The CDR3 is CASSSDRSYGYTF. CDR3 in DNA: TGTGCCAGCAGCTCGGACAGAAGCTATGGCTACACCTTC.

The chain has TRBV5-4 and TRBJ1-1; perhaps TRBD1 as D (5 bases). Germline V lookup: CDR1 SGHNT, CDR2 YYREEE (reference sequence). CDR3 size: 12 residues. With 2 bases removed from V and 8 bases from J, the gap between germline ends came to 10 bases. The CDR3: CASSFTGTEAFF. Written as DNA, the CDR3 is TGTGCCAGCAGCTTCACCGGGACGGAAGCTTTCTTT.

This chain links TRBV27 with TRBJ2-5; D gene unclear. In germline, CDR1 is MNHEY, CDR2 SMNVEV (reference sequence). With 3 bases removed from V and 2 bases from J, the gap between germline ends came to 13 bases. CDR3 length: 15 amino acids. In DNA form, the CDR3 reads TGTGCCAGCAGTTTCTTGCCAGCATCTCAAGAGACCCAGTACTTC. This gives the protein CASSFLPASQETQYF.

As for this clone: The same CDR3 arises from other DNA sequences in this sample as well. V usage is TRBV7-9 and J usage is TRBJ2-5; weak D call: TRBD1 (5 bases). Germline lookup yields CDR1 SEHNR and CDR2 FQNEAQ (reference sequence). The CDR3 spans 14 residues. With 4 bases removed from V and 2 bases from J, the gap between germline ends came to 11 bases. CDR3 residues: CASSYDRAQETQYF. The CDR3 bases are TGTGCCAGCAGCTACGACAGAGCTCAAGAGACCCAGTACTTC.

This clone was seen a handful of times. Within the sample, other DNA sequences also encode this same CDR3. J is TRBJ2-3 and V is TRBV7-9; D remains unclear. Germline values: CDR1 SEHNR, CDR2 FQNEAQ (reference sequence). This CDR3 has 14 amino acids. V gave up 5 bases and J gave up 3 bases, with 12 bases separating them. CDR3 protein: CASSRTSGTDTQYF. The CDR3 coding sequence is TGTGCCAGCAGCCGAACCTCCGGGACAGATACGCAGTATTTT.

CDR3 region: CASSKDRGIFLAQHF. CDR3 sequence (DNA): TGTGCCAGCAGCAAGGACAGGGGCATATTTTTGGCCCAGCATTTT. The chain has TRBV7-8 and TRBJ1-5, with 9 bases aligning to TRBD1. This CDR3 comprises 15 residues. V trimming: 5 bases; J trimming: 11 bases; junction bases outside the gene matches: 13. CDR1 is SGHVS, CDR2 FQNEAQ, per germline.

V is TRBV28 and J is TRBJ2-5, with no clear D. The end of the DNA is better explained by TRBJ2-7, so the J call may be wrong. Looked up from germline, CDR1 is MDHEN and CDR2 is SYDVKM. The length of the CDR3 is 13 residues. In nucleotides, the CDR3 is TGTGCCAGCAGTACTACGAACTTCTACGAGCAGTACTTC. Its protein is CASSTTNFYEQYF.

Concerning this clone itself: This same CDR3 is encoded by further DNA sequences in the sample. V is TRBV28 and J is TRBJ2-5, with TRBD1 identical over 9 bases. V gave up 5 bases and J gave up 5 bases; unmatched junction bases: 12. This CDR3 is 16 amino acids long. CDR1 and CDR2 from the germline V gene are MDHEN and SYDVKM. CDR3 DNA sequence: TGTGCCAGCAGTCTTGTCCACAGGGGGCGGGGGGAGACCCAGTACTTC. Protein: CASSLVHRGRGETQYF. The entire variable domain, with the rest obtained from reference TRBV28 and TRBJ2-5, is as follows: DVKVTQSSRYLVKRTGEKVFLECVQDMDHENMFWYRQDPGLGLRLIYFSYDVKMKEKGDIPEGYSVSREKKERFSLILESASTNQTSMYLCASSLVHRGRGETQYFGPGTRLLVL.

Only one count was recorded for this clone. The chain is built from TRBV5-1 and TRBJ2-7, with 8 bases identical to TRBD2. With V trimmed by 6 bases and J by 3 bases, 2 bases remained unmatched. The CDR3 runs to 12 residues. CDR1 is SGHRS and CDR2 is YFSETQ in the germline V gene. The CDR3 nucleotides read TGCGCCAGCAACGGGGGGGACTACGAGCAGTACTTC. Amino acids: CASNGGDYEQYF.

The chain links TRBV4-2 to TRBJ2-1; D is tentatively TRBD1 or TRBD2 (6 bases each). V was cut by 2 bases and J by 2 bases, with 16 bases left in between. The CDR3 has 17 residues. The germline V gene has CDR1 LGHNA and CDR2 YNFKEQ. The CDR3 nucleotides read TGTGCCAGCAGCCAACCCCGAGGGGGAGGCGCCTACAATGAGCAGTTCTTC. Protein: CASSQPRGGGAYNEQFF.

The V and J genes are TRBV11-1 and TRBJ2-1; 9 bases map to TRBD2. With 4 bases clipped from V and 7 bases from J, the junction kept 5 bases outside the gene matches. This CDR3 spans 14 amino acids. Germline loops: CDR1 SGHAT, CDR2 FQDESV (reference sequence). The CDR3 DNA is TGTGCCAGCAGCTATAGCGGGAGTAATAATGAGCAGTTCTTC. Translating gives CASSYSGSNNEQFF.

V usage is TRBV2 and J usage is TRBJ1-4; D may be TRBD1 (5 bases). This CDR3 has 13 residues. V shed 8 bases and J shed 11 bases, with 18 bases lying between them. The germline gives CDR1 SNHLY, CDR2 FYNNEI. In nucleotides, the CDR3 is TGTGCCAGCCTGGGGGAAAATAGGGATAAACTGTTTTTT. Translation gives CASLGENRDKLFF.

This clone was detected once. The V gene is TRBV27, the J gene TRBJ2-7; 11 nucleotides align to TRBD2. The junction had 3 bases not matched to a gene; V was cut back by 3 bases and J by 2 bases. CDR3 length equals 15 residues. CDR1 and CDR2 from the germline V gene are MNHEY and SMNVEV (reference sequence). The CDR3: CASSFQGLAAYEQYF. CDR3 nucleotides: TGTGCCAGCAGTTTCCAGGGACTAGCGGCCTACGAGCAGTACTTC.

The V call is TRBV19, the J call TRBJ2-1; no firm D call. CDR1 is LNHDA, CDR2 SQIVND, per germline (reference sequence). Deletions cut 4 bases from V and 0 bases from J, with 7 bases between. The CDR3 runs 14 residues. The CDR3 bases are TGTGCCAGTAGTAACGCGGACTCCTACAATGAGCAGTTCTTC. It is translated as CASSNADSYNEQFF.

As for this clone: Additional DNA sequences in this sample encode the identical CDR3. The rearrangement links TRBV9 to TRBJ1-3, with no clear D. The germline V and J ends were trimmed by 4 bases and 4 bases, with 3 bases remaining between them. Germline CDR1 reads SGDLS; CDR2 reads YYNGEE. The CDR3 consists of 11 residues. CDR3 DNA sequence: TGTGCCAGCAGCAGAGGAAACACCATATATTTT. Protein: CASSRGNTIYF.

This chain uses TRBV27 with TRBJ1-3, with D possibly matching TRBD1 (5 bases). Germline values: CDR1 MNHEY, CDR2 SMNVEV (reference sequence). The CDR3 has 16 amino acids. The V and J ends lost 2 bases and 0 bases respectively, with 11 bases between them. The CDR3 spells CASSLDSGFSGNTIYF. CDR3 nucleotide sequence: TGTGCCAGCAGTTTAGACAGCGGATTCTCTGGAAACACCATATATTTT.

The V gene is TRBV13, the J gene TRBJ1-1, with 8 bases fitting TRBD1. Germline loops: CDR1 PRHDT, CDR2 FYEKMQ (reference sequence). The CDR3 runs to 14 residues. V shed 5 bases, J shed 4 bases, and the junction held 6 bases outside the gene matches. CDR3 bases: TGTGCCAGCAGCCAAGGACAGGGAGGCACTGAAGCTTTCTTT. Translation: CASSQGQGGTEAFF. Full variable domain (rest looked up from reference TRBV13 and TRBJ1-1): AAGVIQSPRHLIKEKRETATLKCYPIPRHDTVYWYQQGPGQDPQFLISFYEKMQSDKGSIPDRFSAQQFSDYHSELNMSSLELGDSALYFCASSQGQGGTEAFFGQGTRLTVV.

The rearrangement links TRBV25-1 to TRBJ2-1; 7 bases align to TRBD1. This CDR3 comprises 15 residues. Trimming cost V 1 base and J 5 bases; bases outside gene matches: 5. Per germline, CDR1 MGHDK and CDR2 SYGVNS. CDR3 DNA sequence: TGTGCCAGCAGTGAATTTTGGCAGGGGGACAATGAGCAGTTCTTC. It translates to CASSEFWQGDNEQFF.